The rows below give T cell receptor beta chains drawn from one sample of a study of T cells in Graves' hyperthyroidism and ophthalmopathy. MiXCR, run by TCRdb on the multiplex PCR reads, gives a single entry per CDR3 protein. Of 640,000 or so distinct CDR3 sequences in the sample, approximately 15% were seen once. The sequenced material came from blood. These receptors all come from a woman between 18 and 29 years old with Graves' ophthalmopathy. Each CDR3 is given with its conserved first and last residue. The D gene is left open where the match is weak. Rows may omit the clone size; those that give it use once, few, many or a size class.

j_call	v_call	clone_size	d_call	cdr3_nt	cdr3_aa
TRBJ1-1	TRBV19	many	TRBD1	TGTGCCAGTAGTATAACAGGGGGCACTGAAGCTTTCTTT	CASSITGGTEAFF
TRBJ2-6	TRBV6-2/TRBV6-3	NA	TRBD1	TGTGCCAGCAGTTACTCAACAGGGGTTGGGGCCAACGTCCTGACTTTC	CASSYSTGVGANVLTF
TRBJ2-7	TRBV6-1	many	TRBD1	TGTGCCAGCAGACAAGATACAGGGGTTTTCTCGAACGAGCAGTACTTC	CASRQDTGVFSNEQYF
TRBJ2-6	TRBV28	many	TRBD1	TGTGCCAGCAGTTTATGGGACAGGAGTTCCGGGGCCAACGTCCTGACTTTC	CASSLWDRSSGANVLTF
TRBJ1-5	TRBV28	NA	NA	TGTGCCAGCAGTCCCTACAAGGATCAGCCCCAGCATTTT	CASSPYKDQPQHF
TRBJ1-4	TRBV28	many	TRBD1	TGTGCCAGCAGTTTGTCGAGCGGGACAGCCAATGAAAAACTGTTTTTT	CASSLSSGTANEKLFF
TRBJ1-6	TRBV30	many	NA	TGTGCCTGCCGGGACTGGAACTCCTATAATTCACCCCTCCACTTT	CACRDWNSYNSPLHF
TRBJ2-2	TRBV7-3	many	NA	TGTGCCAGCAGCAGGAGCCCGAACACCGGGGAGCTGTTTTTT	CASSRSPNTGELFF
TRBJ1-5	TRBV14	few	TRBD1	TGTGCCAGCAGCCAAGAAGGAAGTGGACAGGGGGCCTTTGGTCAGCCCCAGCATTTT	CASSQEGSGQGAFGQPQHF
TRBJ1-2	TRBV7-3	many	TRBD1	TGTGCCAGCAGCTCAGAGACAGGGACTAACTATGGCTACACCTTC	CASSSETGTNYGYTF
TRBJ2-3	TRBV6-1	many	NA	TGTGCCAGCAGCATCATCATGGGCGGACGCACAGATACGCAGTATTTT	CASSIIMGGRTDTQYF
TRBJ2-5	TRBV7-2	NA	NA	TGTGCCAGCAGCTTAGTTTGGGGGGAGACCCAGTACTTC	CASSLVWGETQYF
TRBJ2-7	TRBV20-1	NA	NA	TGCAGTGCTAGACCTCCTGGGTTCTACGAGCAGTACTTC	CSARPPGFYEQYF
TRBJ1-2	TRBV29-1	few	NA	TGCAGCGTTGAGGCGGACTATGGCTACACCTTC	CSVEADYGYTF
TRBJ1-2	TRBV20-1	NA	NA	TGCAGTGCTAGACTCGTCCGAGGCAGAATCTACACCTTC	CSARLVRGRIYTF
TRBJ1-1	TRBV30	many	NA	TGTGCCTGGAGTCCCCCATGGGGCGGCCGGGACACCAACACTGAAGCTTTCTTT	CAWSPPWGGRDTNTEAFF
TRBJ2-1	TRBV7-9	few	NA	TGTGCCAGCAGACCAGGGTACCTGGGGCCGTTCTTC	CASRPGYLGPFF
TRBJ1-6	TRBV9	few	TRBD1	TGTGCCAGCAGCGTCGGCCCCGGGACAGGGGGCCTTTCACCCCTCCACTTT	CASSVGPGTGGLSPLHF
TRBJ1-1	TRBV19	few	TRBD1	TGTGCCAGTAGCCGTGGACAGGGCGCCTCGCACACCGAAGCTTTCTTT	CASSRGQGASHTEAFF
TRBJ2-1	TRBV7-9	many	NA	TGTGCCAGCAGCCCACAAATGGGCGGGCGGAACAATGAGCAGTTCTTC	CASSPQMGGRNNEQFF
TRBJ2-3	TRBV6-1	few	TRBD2	TGTGCCAGCAGTGAAGGGGCCGCGGGAGCAGATACGCAGTATTTT	CASSEGAAGADTQYF
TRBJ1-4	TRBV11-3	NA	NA	TGTGCCAGCAGCATAGGGACTGAAAAACTGTTTTTT	CASSIGTEKLFF
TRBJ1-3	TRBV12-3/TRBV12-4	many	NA	TGTGCCAGCAGTTTCGGGGGTGACACCATATATTTT	CASSFGGDTIYF
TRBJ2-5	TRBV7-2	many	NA	TGTGCCAGCAGCTTAGGGGAGTGGAAGACCCAGTACTTC	CASSLGEWKTQYF
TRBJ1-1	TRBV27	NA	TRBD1	TGTGCCAGCAGTTTAGAGGGGGCGCTTTGGAGCACTGAAGCTTTCTTT	CASSLEGALWSTEAFF
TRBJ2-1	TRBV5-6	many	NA	TGTGCCAGGGGAGGTGCCGAACGACATGAGCAGTTCTTC	CARGGAERHEQFF
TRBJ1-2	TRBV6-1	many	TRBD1	TGTGCCAGCAGTAACCCCGACAGGGGTCACGGCTACACCTTC	CASSNPDRGHGYTF
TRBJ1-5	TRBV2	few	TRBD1	TGTGCCACGCACGCGGGGGACAGGGATAACAATCAGCCCCAGCATTTT	CATHAGDRDNNQPQHF
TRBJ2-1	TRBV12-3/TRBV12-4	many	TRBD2	TGTGCCAGCAACACCGGGTTGGGGCGGGAGGCGGACAATGAGCAGTTCTTC	CASNTGLGREADNEQFF
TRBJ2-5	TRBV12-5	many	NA	TGTGCTAGTGGTTTTACTGTCCGGGACCCCGGGCCAGAGACCCAGTACTTC	CASGFTVRDPGPETQYF
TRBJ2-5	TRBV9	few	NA	TGTGCCAGCAGCGTTATGGGCGGGATACAAGAGACCCAGTACTTC	CASSVMGGIQETQYF
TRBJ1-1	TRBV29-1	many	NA	TGCGGAGGGACGGAGAACACTGAAGCTTTCTTT	CGGTENTEAFF
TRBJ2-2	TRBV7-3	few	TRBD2	TGTGCCAGCAGCCGCGGGAGGGGGTCAAACACCGGGGAGCTGTTTTTT	CASSRGRGSNTGELFF
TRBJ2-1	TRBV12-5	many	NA	TGTGCTAGTGGTTTTGCAGGGGGGATCAATGAGCAGTTCTTC	CASGFAGGINEQFF
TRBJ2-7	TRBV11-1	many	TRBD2	TGTGCCAGCAGCCGCTCCCCGGGAGGGCAAAGGGCCTCCTACGAGCAGTACTTC	CASSRSPGGQRASYEQYF
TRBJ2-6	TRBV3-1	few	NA	TGTGCCAGCAGCCAAGGATCAGGGCTTTTCACCAACGTCCTGACTTTC	CASSQGSGLFTNVLTF
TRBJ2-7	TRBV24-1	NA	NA	TGTGCCACCAGTGGGGCCCGTGAGCAGTACTTC	CATSGAREQYF
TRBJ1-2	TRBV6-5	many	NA	TGTGCCAGCAGTTACTCCGGGGCAGGGCTGTATGGCTACACCTTC	CASSYSGAGLYGYTF
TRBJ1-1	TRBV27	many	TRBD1	TGTGCCAGCAAACACAACCGTAGACAGGGTGGCACTGAAGCTTTCTTT	CASKHNRRQGGTEAFF
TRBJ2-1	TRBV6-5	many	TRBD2	TGTGCCAGCAGTTACCCCGGAGCGGGAGGGCCCAATGAGCAGTTCTTC	CASSYPGAGGPNEQFF
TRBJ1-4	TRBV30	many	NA	TGTGCCTGGAGCCTAGGGGCTCCAAAGGCGGTGTTTTTT	CAWSLGAPKAVFF
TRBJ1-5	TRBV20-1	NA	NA	TGCAGTGCTAGAGAGGGGAGGGGGGCCGGCAATCAGCCCCAGCATTTT	CSAREGRGAGNQPQHF
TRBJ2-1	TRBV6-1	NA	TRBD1	TGTGCCACCCAGAACCTACAGGGGCCTGGGGGCGCCGCCTACAATGAGCAGTTCTTC	CATQNLQGPGGAAYNEQFF
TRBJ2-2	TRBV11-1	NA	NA	TGTGCCAGCAGCAAACAGCAGGGAACCGGGGAGCTGTTTTTT	CASSKQQGTGELFF
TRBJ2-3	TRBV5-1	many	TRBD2	TGCGCCAGCAGCTCGGGTAGCGGGAGAGGAGATACGCAGTATTTT	CASSSGSGRGDTQYF
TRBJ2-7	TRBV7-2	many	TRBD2	TGTGCCAGCAGCCCCCCTCCGGGACTAGCGGGAGGACCCACCTACGAGCAGTACTTC	CASSPPPGLAGGPTYEQYF
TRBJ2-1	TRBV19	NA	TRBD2	TGTGCCAGTAGTATCGGCGGGAGTAGTTTGGTTGAGCAGTTCTTC	CASSIGGSSLVEQFF
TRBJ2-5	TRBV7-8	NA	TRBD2	TGTGCCAGCAGCTTAGATGGACTAGCGGGAGGCTGGGAGACCCAGTACTTC	CASSLDGLAGGWETQYF
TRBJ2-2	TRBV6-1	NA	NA	TGTGCCACTCGAACTCCCGGGGAGCTGTTTTTT	CATRTPGELFF
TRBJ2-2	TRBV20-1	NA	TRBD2	TGCAGTGCTAGTGGACTAGCGGGAGGTATCGGGGAGCTGTTTTTT	CSASGLAGGIGELFF